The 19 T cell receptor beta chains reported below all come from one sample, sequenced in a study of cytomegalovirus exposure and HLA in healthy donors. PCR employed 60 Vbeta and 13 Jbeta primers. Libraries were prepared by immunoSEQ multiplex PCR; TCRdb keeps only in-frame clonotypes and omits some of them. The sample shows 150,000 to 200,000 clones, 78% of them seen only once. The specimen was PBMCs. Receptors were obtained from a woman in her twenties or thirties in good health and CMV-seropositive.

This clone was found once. The CDR3 region is CASSPGLAVVNTGELFF. The CDR3, as DNA: TGCGCCAGCAGCCCTGGACTAGCCGTTGTTAACACCGGGGAGCTGTTTTTT. The chain combines TRBV5-1 with TRBJ2-2; TRBD2 matches 8 bases. Germline trimming cut 4 bases from V and 2 bases from J; bases unmatched to any gene: 10. The CDR3 covers 17 residues. CDR1 is SGHRS, CDR2 YFSETQ, per germline. Full variable domain (rest looked up from reference TRBV5-1 and TRBJ2-2): KAGVTQTPRYLIKTRGQQVTLSCSPISGHRSVSWYQQTPGQGLQFLFEYFSETQRNKGNFPGRFSGRQFSNSRSEMNVSTLELGDSALYLCASSPGLAVVNTGELFFGEGSRLTVL.

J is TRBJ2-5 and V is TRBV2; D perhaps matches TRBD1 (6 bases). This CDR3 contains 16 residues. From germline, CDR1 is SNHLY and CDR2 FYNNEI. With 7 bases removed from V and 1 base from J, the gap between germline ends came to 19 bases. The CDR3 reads CASKLRTGSTQETQYF. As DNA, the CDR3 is TGTGCCAGCAAGCTACGAACAGGGTCCACCCAAGAGACCCAGTACTTC.

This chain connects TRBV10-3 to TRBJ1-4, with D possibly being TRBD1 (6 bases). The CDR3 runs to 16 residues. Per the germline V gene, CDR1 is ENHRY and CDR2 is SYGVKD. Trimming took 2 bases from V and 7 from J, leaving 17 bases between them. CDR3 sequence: CAISEGRGQGGEKLFF. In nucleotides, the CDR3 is TGTGCCATCAGTGAGGGTAGGGGACAAGGAGGTGAAAAACTGTTTTTT.

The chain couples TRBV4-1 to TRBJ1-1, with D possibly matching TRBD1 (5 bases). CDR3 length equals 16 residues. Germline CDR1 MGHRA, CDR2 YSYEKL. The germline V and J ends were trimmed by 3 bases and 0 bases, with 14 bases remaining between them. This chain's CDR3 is CASSQGPTELNTEAFF. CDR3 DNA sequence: TGCGCCAGCAGCCAGGGTCCGACAGAATTGAACACTGAAGCTTTCTTT.

The CDR3: CASSSLARNTGELFF. CDR3 DNA sequence: TGCGCCAGCAGCTCGCTAGCGCGGAACACCGGGGAGCTGTTTTTT. The chain employs TRBV5-1 and TRBJ2-2, with D maybe TRBD2 (6 bases). The CDR3 totals 15 residues. The ends were cut back, 3 bases at V and 1 base at J, with 10 bases in the middle. Germline values: CDR1 SGHRS, CDR2 YFSETQ.

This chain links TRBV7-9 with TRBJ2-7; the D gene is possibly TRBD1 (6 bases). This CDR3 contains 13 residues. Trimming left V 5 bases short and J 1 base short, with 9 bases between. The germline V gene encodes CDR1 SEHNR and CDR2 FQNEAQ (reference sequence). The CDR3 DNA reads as TGTGCCAGCAGCCAACAGGGTTCCTACGAGCAGTACTTC. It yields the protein CASSQQGSYEQYF.

The CDR3, as DNA: TGTGCCAGCAAACTAGCGGGACCACAAGATACGCAGTATTTT. Amino acid sequence: CASKLAGPQDTQYF. V is TRBV6-5 and J is TRBJ2-3; the match to TRBD2 covers 10 bases. The CDR3 is 14 amino acids. Germline V gene lookup returns CDR1 MNHEY and CDR2 SVGAGI. The V and J ends lost 7 bases and 5 bases, in that order; junction bases with no gene match: 6.

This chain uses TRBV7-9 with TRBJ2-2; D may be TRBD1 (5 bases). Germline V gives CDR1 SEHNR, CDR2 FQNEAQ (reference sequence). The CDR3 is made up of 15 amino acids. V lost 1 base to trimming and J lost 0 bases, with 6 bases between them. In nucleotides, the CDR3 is TGTGCCAGCAGCTTAGAGGGGCCGAACACCGGGGAGCTGTTTTTT. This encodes CASSLEGPNTGELFF.

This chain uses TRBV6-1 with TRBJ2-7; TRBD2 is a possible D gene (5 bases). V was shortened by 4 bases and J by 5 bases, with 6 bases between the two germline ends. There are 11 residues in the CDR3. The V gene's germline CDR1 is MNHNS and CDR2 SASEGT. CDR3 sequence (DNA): TGTGCCAGCAGTGTGGAGGACGAGCAGTACTTC. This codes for CASSVEDEQYF.

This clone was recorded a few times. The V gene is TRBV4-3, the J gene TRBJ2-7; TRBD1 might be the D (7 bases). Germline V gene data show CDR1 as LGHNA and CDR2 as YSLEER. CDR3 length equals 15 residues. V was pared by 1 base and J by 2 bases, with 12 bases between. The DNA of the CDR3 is TGCGCCAGCAGCCAAGTCGCGGGACAGACCTACGAGCAGTACTTC. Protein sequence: CASSQVAGQTYEQYF.

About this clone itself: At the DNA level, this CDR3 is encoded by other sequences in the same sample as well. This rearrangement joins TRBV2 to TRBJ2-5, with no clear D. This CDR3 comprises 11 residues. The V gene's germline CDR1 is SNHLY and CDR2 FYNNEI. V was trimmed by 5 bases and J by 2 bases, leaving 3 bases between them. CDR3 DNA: TGTGCCAGCAGTATACAAGAGACCCAGTACTTC. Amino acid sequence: CASSIQETQYF.

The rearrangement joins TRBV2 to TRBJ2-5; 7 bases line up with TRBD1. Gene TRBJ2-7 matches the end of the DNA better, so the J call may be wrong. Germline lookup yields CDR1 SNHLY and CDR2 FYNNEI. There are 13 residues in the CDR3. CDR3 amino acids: CASRKGQSHEQYF. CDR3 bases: TGTGCCAGCAGGAAGGGACAGTCCCACGAGCAGTACTTC.

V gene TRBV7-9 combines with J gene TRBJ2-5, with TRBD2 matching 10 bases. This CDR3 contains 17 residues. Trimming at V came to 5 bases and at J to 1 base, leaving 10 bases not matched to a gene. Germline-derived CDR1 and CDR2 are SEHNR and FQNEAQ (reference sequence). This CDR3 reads CASSPPLAGVFQETQYF. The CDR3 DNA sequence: TGTGCCAGCAGCCCGCCCCTAGCGGGGGTATTCCAAGAGACCCAGTACTTC.

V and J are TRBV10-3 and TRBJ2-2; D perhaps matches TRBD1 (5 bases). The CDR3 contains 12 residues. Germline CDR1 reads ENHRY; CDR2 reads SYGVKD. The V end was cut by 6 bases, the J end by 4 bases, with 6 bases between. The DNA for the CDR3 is TGTGCCATCAGAGGGGTCACCGGGGAGCTGTTTTTT. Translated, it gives CAIRGVTGELFF.

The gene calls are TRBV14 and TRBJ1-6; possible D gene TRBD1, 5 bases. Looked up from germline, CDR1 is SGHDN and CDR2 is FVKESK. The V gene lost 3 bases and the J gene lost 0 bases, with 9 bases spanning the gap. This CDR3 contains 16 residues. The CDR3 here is CASSHLDSSYNSPLHF. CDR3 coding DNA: TGTGCCAGCAGCCACCTTGACAGCTCCTATAATTCACCCCTCCACTTT.

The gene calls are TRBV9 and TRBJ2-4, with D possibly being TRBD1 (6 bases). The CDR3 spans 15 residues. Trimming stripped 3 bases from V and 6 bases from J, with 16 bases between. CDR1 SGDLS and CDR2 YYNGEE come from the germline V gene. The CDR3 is CASSASGHERNIQYF. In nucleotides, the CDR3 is TGTGCCAGCAGCGCCTCGGGACACGAACGAAACATTCAGTACTTC.

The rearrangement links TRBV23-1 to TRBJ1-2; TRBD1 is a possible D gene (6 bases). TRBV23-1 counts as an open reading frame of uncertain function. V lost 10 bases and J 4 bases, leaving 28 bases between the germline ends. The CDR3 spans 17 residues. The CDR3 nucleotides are TGCGCCAACCCAAAGTCCCGGGACATATATCTTGGCTATGGCTACACCTTC. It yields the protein CANPKSRDIYLGYGYTF.

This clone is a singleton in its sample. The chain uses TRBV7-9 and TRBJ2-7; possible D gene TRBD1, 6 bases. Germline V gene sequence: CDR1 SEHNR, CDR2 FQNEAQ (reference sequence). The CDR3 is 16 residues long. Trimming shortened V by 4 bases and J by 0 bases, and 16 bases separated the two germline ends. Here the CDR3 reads CASSSQGTVNSYEQYF. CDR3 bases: TGTGCCAGCAGCTCTCAGGGGACGGTAAACTCCTACGAGCAGTACTTC.

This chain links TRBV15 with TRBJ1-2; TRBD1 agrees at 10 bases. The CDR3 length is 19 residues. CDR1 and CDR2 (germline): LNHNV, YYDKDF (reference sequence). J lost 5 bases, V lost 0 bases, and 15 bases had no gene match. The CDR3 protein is CATSRDDWSQGQGLYGYTF. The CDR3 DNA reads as TGTGCCACCAGCAGAGATGATTGGTCTCAGGGACAGGGGTTGTATGGCTACACCTTC. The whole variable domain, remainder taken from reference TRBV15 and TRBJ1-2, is DAMVIQNPRYQVTQFGKPVTLSCSQTLNHNVMYWYQQKSSQAPKLLFHYYDKDFNNEADTPDNFQSRRPNTSFCFLDIRSPGLGDTAMYLCATSRDDWSQGQGLYGYTFGSGTRLTVV.